This is a list of T cell receptor beta chains from one sample in a study of T cells after yellow fever vaccination. One entry per CDR3 protein results from TCRdb running MiXCR on the 5' RACE reads. The sample includes about 350,000 distinct CDR3 sequences, about 9.9% seen only once; the top ten take less than 20%. Sample: PBMCs, taken on the day of the first yellow fever vaccination. These receptors all come from a man aged 18 to 30 who received the YFV17D yellow fever vaccine. Each CDR3 is given with its conserved first and last residue. D genes are given only for firm matches. Rows give clone size only sometimes, using once, few, many, or a class for an expanded clone.

J	V	size	D	CDR3	DNA
TRBJ2-1	TRBV12-3/TRBV12-4	many	NA	CASTRGARNNEQFF	TGTGCCAGCACCCGGGGGGCGAGGAACAATGAGCAGTTCTTC
TRBJ2-5	TRBV15	few	NA	CSTGDPTRIQETQYF	TGCTCGACCGGGGACCCAACGCGAATTCAAGAGACCCAGTACTTC
TRBJ2-1	TRBV6-5	few	NA	CASSYGRHNEQFF	TGTGCCAGCAGTTACGGGCGCCACAATGAGCAGTTCTTC
TRBJ2-3	TRBV4-3	many	TRBD2	CASSRGLAITDTQYF	TGCGCCAGCAGCCGAGGACTAGCGATCACAGATACGCAGTATTTT
TRBJ2-4	TRBV27	few	NA	CASSLEFWVGNIQYF	TGTGCCAGCAGTTTAGAATTTTGGGTAGGGAACATTCAGTACTTC
TRBJ2-3	TRBV5-1	NA	NA	CASREQISTDTQYF	TGCGCCAGCCGGGAGCAGATTAGCACAGATACGCAGTATTTT
TRBJ1-2	TRBV29-1	few	NA	CSVEQGGGEAGYTF	TGCAGCGTTGAACAGGGTGGGGGGGAAGCTGGCTACACCTTC
TRBJ1-2	TRBV25-1	NA	NA	CASMRGSGYGYTF	TGTGCCAGCATGAGGGGTTCGGGCTATGGCTACACCTTC
TRBJ1-1	TRBV20-1	few	NA	CSARGGGDTEAFF	TGCAGTGCTAGAGGGGGCGGAGACACCGAAGCTTTCTTT
TRBJ2-1	TRBV3-1	many	NA	CASSQRASTYNEQFF	TGTGCCAGCAGCCAACGGGCTTCAACCTACAATGAGCAGTTCTTC
TRBJ1-5	TRBV4-2	few	NA	CASSQDGAAPGNQPQHF	TGTGCCAGCAGCCAAGATGGGGCAGCACCTGGCAATCAGCCCCAGCATTTT
TRBJ2-4	TRBV30	NA	NA	CAGTTAKNIQYF	TGTGCCGGGACAACCGCCAAAAACATTCAGTACTTC
TRBJ2-3	TRBV11-1	NA	TRBD1	CASSYYALTGGLDTQYF	TGTGCCAGCAGCTACTACGCACTGACAGGGGGCCTGGATACGCAGTATTTT
TRBJ1-1	TRBV5-4	many	NA	CASSPSAVNTEAFF	TGTGCCAGCAGCCCTTCTGCAGTGAACACTGAAGCTTTCTTT
TRBJ1-4	TRBV4-3	NA	TRBD1	CASSQDLVRGTEKLFF	TGCGCCAGCAGCCAAGATCTGGTCAGGGGGACTGAAAAACTGTTTTTT
TRBJ2-2	TRBV12-3/TRBV12-4	few	NA	CASSYRVGTGELFF	TGTGCCAGCAGTTACAGGGTGGGCACCGGGGAGCTGTTTTTT
TRBJ2-1	TRBV20-1	few	TRBD2	CSALGGGGHNEQFF	TGCAGTGCCCTCGGCGGGGGAGGCCACAATGAGCAGTTCTTC
TRBJ2-4	TRBV21-1	many	NA	CASSKGGVGKNIQYF	TGTGCCAGCAGCAAAGGCGGGGTGGGCAAAAACATTCAGTACTTC
TRBJ2-1	TRBV12-3/TRBV12-4	NA	NA	CASILRGRYNEQFF	TGTGCCAGCATCCTTCGCGGAAGGTACAATGAGCAGTTCTTC
TRBJ2-3	TRBV20-1	NA	TRBD2	CSAAGRLAGSTDTQYF	TGCAGTGCGGCAGGCAGACTAGCGGGGAGCACAGATACGCAGTATTTT
TRBJ2-3	TRBV18	NA	NA	CASSPPDQTQYF	TGTGCCAGCTCACCACCGGACCAAACGCAGTATTTT
TRBJ2-1	TRBV9	NA	NA	CASSVAAGQEQFF	TGTGCCAGCAGCGTAGCTGCGGGACAGGAGCAGTTCTTC
TRBJ1-3	TRBV9	NA	TRBD1	CASSAGSGQGNTIYF	TGTGCCAGCAGCGCCGGATCGGGACAGGGAAACACCATATATTTT
TRBJ2-1	TRBV5-4	NA	NA	CASSTAGTQEQFF	TGTGCCAGCAGCACCGCCGGGACACAAGAGCAGTTCTTC
TRBJ1-1	TRBV6-2/TRBV6-3	NA	NA	CASSYQEDTEAFF	TGTGCCAGCAGTTACCAGGAGGACACTGAAGCTTTCTTT
TRBJ1-6	TRBV9	NA	NA	CASSPMRGGNSPLHF	TGTGCCAGCAGCCCTATGAGGGGCGGTAATTCACCCCTCCACTTT
TRBJ2-5	TRBV7-2	NA	TRBD2	CASSSGGGATQTQYF	TGTGCCAGCAGCAGTGGCGGGGGGGCCACCCAGACCCAGTACTTC
TRBJ2-3	TRBV20-1	NA	NA	CSARDVRGTDTQYF	TGCAGTGCTAGAGATGTGCGAGGTACAGATACGCAGTATTTT
TRBJ1-2	TRBV6-6	NA	TRBD1	CASRAGTGQSF	TGTGCCAGCAGAGCTGGGACAGGTCAATCCTTC
TRBJ2-1	TRBV7-2	once	NA	CASSLAPSLEEAYNEQFF	TGTGCCAGCAGCTTAGCTCCGTCTCTAGAGGAAGCCTACAATGAGCAGTTCTTC
TRBJ1-2	TRBV11-2	few	TRBD1	CASSSTRDREDYGYTF	TGTGCCAGCAGCTCTACCCGGGACAGGGAAGACTATGGCTACACCTTC
TRBJ1-5	TRBV19	few	NA	CASNAGGRNQPQHF	TGTGCCAGTAATGCGGGGGGTCGGAATCAGCCCCAGCATTTT
TRBJ2-2	TRBV18	NA	NA	CASSPNTVTGELFF	TGTGCCAGCTCACCAAACACTGTAACCGGGGAGCTGTTTTTT
TRBJ2-3	TRBV5-1	many	NA	CASSLALRVTDTQYF	TGCGCCAGCAGCTTGGCCTTGCGGGTCACAGATACGCAGTATTTT
TRBJ2-5	TRBV6-1	NA	TRBD1	CASRRQGSETQYF	TGTGCCAGCAGACGACAGGGTTCAGAGACCCAGTACTTC
TRBJ2-1	TRBV20-1	few	NA	CSARSPGIPFEQFF	TGCAGTGCTAGATCCCCAGGGATCCCTTTTGAGCAGTTCTTC
TRBJ1-1	TRBV5-1	NA	NA	CASSLEGRAYTEAFF	TGCGCCAGCAGCTTGGAAGGCAGGGCGTACACTGAAGCTTTCTTT
TRBJ2-7	TRBV9	NA	NA	CASSSRRDAYEQYF	TGTGCCAGCAGCTCCAGACGGGACGCCTACGAGCAGTACTTC
TRBJ2-3	TRBV5-1	many	NA	CASSSISTDTQYF	TGCGCCAGCAGCTCGATTAGCACAGATACGCAGTATTTT
TRBJ1-1	TRBV20-1	few	NA	CSANDRNTEAFF	TGCAGTGCTAACGACAGGAACACTGAAGCTTTCTTT